The clone carrying this T cell receptor (beta chain) was detected only a few times. Its specificity is not known. Sorted CD4+ subsets: naive, central memory, regulatory, stem cell-like memory (CD45RO/CCR7/CD25/CD127/CD95/CD27 panel). The CDR3 extends over 12 amino acids. V was cut by 5 bases and J by 7 bases, with 11 bases left in between. Looked up from germline, CDR1 is LNHDA and CDR2 is SQIVND (reference sequence). This entry comes from a study of beta chain features in type 1 diabetes. As for the study in general: The patient and healthy donor groups were comparable for age, gender and cell yields.

Study observations and caveats: There was a moderate but significant shortening of TCRB CDR3s in all four CD4+ subsets of Type 1 diabetes patients.

Every isolated RNA sample was fully reverse transcribed, so sequencing captured expressed TCRB transcripts. TCRdb keeps only in-frame clones here, not all; method: immunoSEQ multiplex PCR. The data contain around 250,000 clones, about 14% of them singletons. The V and J genes are TRBV19 and TRBJ2-5; no firm D call. The receptor was derived from a man aged 30 to 45 with type 1 diabetes. The material sequenced was naive CD4+ T cells from blood. The CDR3 spells CASSQPTGTQYF. The CDR3 region has the DNA TGTGCCAGTAGTCAGCCTACGGGGACCCAGTACTTC.